One and the same sample provided the 23 T cell receptor beta chains below, sequenced in a study of control samples from healthy donors and cancer patients. The repertoire was sequenced with immunoSEQ multiplex PCR; TCRdb's copy has only in-frame clones and lacks some. The sample contains 35,000 to 45,000 clones, over 80% of which appear only once. The sequenced sample was blood. The receptor set was obtained from a man aged 55 to 70 in good health.

The chain has TRBV18 and TRBJ1-6; D gene uncertain. Between the trimmed V and J ends, which lost 3 bases and 0 bases, there was a span of 6 bases. Germline V lookup: CDR1 KGHSH, CDR2 LQKENI. The CDR3 consists of 15 residues. CDR3 sequence: CASSPTDSYNSPLHF. The CDR3 DNA sequence: TGTGCCAGCTCACCTACTGACTCCTATAATTCACCCCTCCACTTT. Combining the CDR3 with reference TRBV18 and TRBJ1-6 gives the whole variable domain NAGVMQNPRHLVRRRGQEARLRCSPMKGHSHVYWYRQLPEEGLKFMVYLQKENIIDESGMPKERFSAEFPKEGPSILRIQQVVRGDSAAYFCASSPTDSYNSPLHFGNGTRLTVT.

This clone showed up just once. The chain joins TRBV30 to TRBJ2-5, with unresolved D. From germline, CDR1 is GTSNPN and CDR2 SVGIG (reference sequence). The CDR3 loop spans 12 amino acids. Deletions cut 1 base from V and 0 bases from J, with 3 bases between. This chain's CDR3 is CAWSENQETQYF. The CDR3 bases are TGTGCCTGGAGTGAAAACCAAGAGACCCAGTACTTC.

This chain uses TRBV5-1 with TRBJ2-1, with 10 bases lining up with TRBD2. Germline V CDR1 and CDR2: SGHRS, YFSETQ. The V gene end was trimmed by 0 bases and the J gene end by 3 bases; junction bases not matched to a gene: 3. The CDR3 consists of 16 residues. Here the CDR3 DNA reads TGCGCCAGCAGCTTGGAGACTAGCGGGTACTACAATGAGCAGTTCTTC. This sequence encodes CASSLETSGYYNEQFF.

The chain carries TRBV5-1 and TRBJ2-7; D might be TRBD1 or TRBD2, each matching 5 bases. CDR1 is SGHRS, CDR2 YFSETQ, per germline. The CDR3 is 13 amino acids. The germline V and J ends were trimmed by 8 bases and 6 bases, with 18 bases remaining between them. The CDR3 spells CASAGAFGGEQYF. The CDR3 coding sequence is TGCGCCAGTGCCGGGGCGTTTGGGGGCGAGCAGTACTTC.

The rearrangement uses TRBV7-2 and TRBJ2-1; weak D call: TRBD1 (6 bases). CDR3 length equals 16 residues. Trimming pared 1 base from V and 3 bases from J, leaving 13 bases between. The germline V gene has CDR1 SGHTA and CDR2 FQGNSA. CDR3 sequence reads: CASSLGARDNYNEQFF. The CDR3 nucleotides are TGTGCCAGCAGCTTAGGGGCCCGGGACAACTACAATGAGCAGTTCTTC.

The chain recombines TRBV5-1 with TRBJ2-3; D gene uncertain. The CDR3 length is 15 residues. The germline V gene has CDR1 SGHRS and CDR2 YFSETQ. Trimming took off 0 bases at V and 5 bases at J, with 13 bases between the two ends. The CDR3 sequence is CASSLGSVVGDTQYF. The CDR3 DNA follows: TGCGCCAGCAGCTTGGGCTCGGTAGTGGGAGATACGCAGTATTTT.

The chain uses TRBV6-1 and TRBJ1-1; D remains ambiguous. CDR1 MNHNS and CDR2 SASEGT come from the germline V gene. Trimming pared 0 bases from V and 3 bases from J, leaving 14 bases between. CDR3 size: 16 residues. Here the CDR3 reads CASSEAPGNRYTEAFF. For the CDR3, the DNA is TGTGCCAGCAGTGAAGCCCCAGGAAACCGTTACACTGAAGCTTTCTTT.

The chain uses TRBV27 and TRBJ1-3, with D possibly TRBD1 on 6 matching bases. CDR3 length: 18 amino acids. Trimming left V 6 bases short and J 0 bases short, with 21 bases between. Germline CDR1 reads MNHEY; CDR2 reads SMNVEV (reference sequence). CDR3 sequence (DNA): TGTGCCAGCAGCCGCGGTAAAGGGGGGAGACTCTCTGGAAACACCATATATTTT. Encoded protein: CASSRGKGGRLSGNTIYF.

This chain links TRBV5-4 with TRBJ2-7; D ambiguous. Germline V gene lookup returns CDR1 SGHNT and CDR2 YYREEE (reference sequence). This CDR3 has 14 residues. With 0 bases removed from V and 0 bases from J, the gap between germline ends came to 7 bases. As DNA, the CDR3 is TGTGCCAGCAGCTTGGGATGGAGCTCCTACGAGCAGTACTTC. Its translation is CASSLGWSSYEQYF.

The V gene is TRBV7-3, the J gene TRBJ2-5, with TRBD2 identical over 7 bases. This CDR3 contains 13 residues. Germline trimming cut 6 bases from V and 5 bases from J; bases unmatched to any gene: 6. Germline V gives CDR1 SGHTA, CDR2 FQGTGA. The CDR3 DNA follows: TGTGCCAGCAGTTCCTGGGGGGGGGAGACCCAGTACTTC. Protein sequence: CASSSWGGETQYF.

The genes are TRBV30 and TRBJ1-4, with D possibly TRBD1 on 6 matching bases. This CDR3 has 15 residues. The germline V gene has CDR1 GTSNPN and CDR2 SVGIG (reference sequence). Trimming took off 4 bases at V and 14 bases at J, with 26 bases between the two ends. CDR3 sequence reads: CAWNTGTRTRRGLFF. The DNA for the CDR3 is TGTGCCTGGAACACCGGGACAAGGACCCGCCGGGGGCTGTTTTTT.

The chain employs TRBV7-9 and TRBJ1-1; 9 bases are shared with TRBD1. Germline V gene sequence: CDR1 SEHNR, CDR2 FQNEAQ (reference sequence). Trimming at V came to 3 bases and at J to 6 bases, leaving 17 bases not matched to a gene. The CDR3 is 18 residues long. This CDR3 is CASSFLLGTGYGSAEAFF. CDR3 coding DNA: TGTGCCAGCAGCTTCCTGCTAGGGACAGGGTACGGTAGTGCTGAAGCTTTCTTT.

The chain combines TRBV24-1 with TRBJ2-1, with D uncertain. The V end was cut by 5 bases, the J end by 0 bases, with 10 bases between. This CDR3 is 15 amino acids long. Germline V gene data show CDR1 as KGHDR and CDR2 as SFDVKD. CDR3 residues: CATSGAGISYNEQFF. In DNA, the CDR3 is TGTGCCACCAGTGGGGCAGGAATCTCCTACAATGAGCAGTTCTTC.

The chain has TRBV18 and TRBJ1-4, with TRBD1 matching 9 bases. V was clipped by 3 bases and J by 7 bases; unmatched bases: 6. The germline gives CDR1 KGHSH, CDR2 LQKENI. The CDR3 is 15 residues long. Written as DNA, the CDR3 is TGTGCCAGCTCACCCGGGACAGGGATTGGTGAAAAACTGTTTTTT. Encoded protein: CASSPGTGIGEKLFF. The full variable domain, in which reference TRBV18 and TRBJ1-4 provide the parts outside the CDR3, is NAGVMQNPRHLVRRRGQEARLRCSPMKGHSHVYWYRQLPEEGLKFMVYLQKENIIDESGMPKERFSAEFPKEGPSILRIQQVVRGDSAAYFCASSPGTGIGEKLFFGSGTQLSVL.

V usage is TRBV7-2 and J usage is TRBJ1-1; no firm D call. This CDR3 is built from 14 residues. Germline-derived CDR1 and CDR2 are SGHTA and FQGNSA. V shed 0 bases and J shed 1 base, with 6 bases lying between them. The CDR3 DNA reads TGTGCCAGCAGCTTAGCGCGGTGGAACACTGAAGCTTTCTTT. Protein: CASSLARWNTEAFF.

The chain employs TRBV6-1 and TRBJ1-5, with a possible D match to TRBD1 (5 bases). The CDR3 length is 15 residues. CDR1 is MNHNS, CDR2 SASEGT, per germline. Trimming shortened V by 2 bases and J by 2 bases, and 10 bases separated the two germline ends. CDR3 protein: CASSEQGSGNQPQHF. In DNA form, the CDR3 reads TGTGCCAGCAGTGAACAGGGCTCCGGCAATCAGCCCCAGCATTTT.

The V gene is TRBV18, the J gene TRBJ1-3; D might be TRBD1 (6 bases). V lost 1 base and J lost 2, with 15 bases in between. Germline CDR1 and CDR2: KGHSH and LQKENI. The CDR3 consists of 17 residues. CDR3: CASSPRINREAGNTIYF. The DNA for the CDR3 is TGTGCCAGCTCACCACGGATTAACAGGGAAGCTGGAAACACCATATATTTT.

The chain joins TRBV28 to TRBJ1-2, with D uncertain. The germline V gene encodes CDR1 MDHEN and CDR2 SYDVKM. CDR3 length: 12 residues. V was trimmed by 6 bases and J by 2 bases, leaving 7 bases between them. CDR3: CASRGGNYGYTF. Here the CDR3 DNA reads TGTGCCAGCAGGGGCGGGAACTATGGCTACACCTTC.

The chain carries TRBV18 and TRBJ2-7; the match to TRBD2 covers 8 bases. The germline gives CDR1 KGHSH, CDR2 LQKENI. After removal of 2 bases from V and 2 bases from J, the junction contained 8 bases not matched to a gene. The CDR3 spans 16 residues. CDR3 region: CASSPTRFSGAYEQYF. CDR3 nucleotides: TGTGCCAGCTCACCAACTAGGTTTAGCGGGGCCTACGAGCAGTACTTC. The variable domain in full, completed from reference TRBV18 and TRBJ2-7, reads NAGVMQNPRHLVRRRGQEARLRCSPMKGHSHVYWYRQLPEEGLKFMVYLQKENIIDESGMPKERFSAEFPKEGPSILRIQQVVRGDSAAYFCASSPTRFSGAYEQYFGPGTRLTVT.

The CDR3 DNA reads as TGCAGCGTCCTCGGGACCCTAAGCCCCTACGAGCAGTACTTC. This sequence encodes CSVLGTLSPYEQYF. The V gene is TRBV29-1, the J gene TRBJ2-7, with D perhaps given as TRBD1 or TRBD2 (5 bases each). V lost 6 bases and J lost 2, with 17 bases in between. Looked up from germline, CDR1 is SQVTM and CDR2 is ANQGSEA. The CDR3 consists of 14 residues.

The J gene is TRBJ2-2, the V gene TRBV2; 11 bases agree with TRBD2. CDR3 size: 17 residues. Germline assignment: CDR1 SNHLY and CDR2 FYNNEI. The ends lost 6 bases at V and 2 bases at J; junction bases unmatched: 8. CDR3 nucleotide sequence: TGTGCCAGCAGGGGGTCACTAGCGGGGGCCAACACCGGGGAGCTGTTTTTT. Its protein product is CASRGSLAGANTGELFF.

This rearrangement joins TRBV7-2 to TRBJ2-7; D perhaps matches TRBD2 (5 bases). Germline CDR1 is SGHTA and CDR2 is FQGNSA. The CDR3 has 14 amino acids. V was pared by 4 bases and J by 3 bases, with 13 bases between. CDR3 DNA sequence: TGTGCCAGCAGCTCATGGACTGCCGGCTACGAGCAGTACTTC. Protein: CASSSWTAGYEQYF. Drawing the rest from reference TRBV7-2 and TRBJ2-7, the complete variable domain is GAGVSQSPSNKVTEKGKDVELRCDPISGHTALYWYRQSLGQGLEFLIYFQGNSAPDKSGLPSDRFSAERTGGSVSTLTIQRTQQEDSAVYLCASSSWTAGYEQYFGPGTRLTVT.

In its sample, this clone was seen a few times. This chain uses TRBV5-1 with TRBJ2-1, with 11 bases that match TRBD2. This CDR3 is built from 16 residues. Germline CDR1 reads SGHRS; CDR2 reads YFSETQ. Trimming took 4 bases from V and 6 from J; bases not matched to a gene: 9. The CDR3 loop is CASSTLLAGEGNEQFF. CDR3 bases: TGCGCCAGCAGCACCCTACTAGCGGGAGAGGGCAATGAGCAGTTCTTC.